These 21 T cell receptor beta chains were sequenced from one sample in a study of tissue T cells after allogeneic stem cell transplantation. Clones were sequenced by immunoSEQ multiplex PCR, and TCRdb holds only the in-frame ones, with some missing. The sample lists over 45,000 clones, 73% occurring once. The sample was sorted cells pooled from one or two spleens. These receptor sequences come from a pool of C57BL/6 mice in good health.

For this clone: Gene names are the mouse ones. The read terminates 1 residue before the CDR3 end, so the remaining end is supplied by the germline J gene. The J gene is TRBJ2-1, the V gene TRBV3; the match to TRBD2 covers 8 bases. The CDR3 contains 15 residues. Looked up from germline, CDR1 is SNHLY and CDR2 is FYNGKV (reference sequence). J was trimmed by 0 bases and V by 6 bases; bases with no gene match: 4. The CDR3 sequence: CASRRLGYNYAEQFF. Partial CDR3 DNA: TGTGCCAGCAGAAGACTGGGGTATAACTATGCTGAGCAGTTC.

On this clone itself: Germline and genes: mouse. The read comes to an end 1 residue before the CDR3 does, leaving the germline J gene to fill in the end. The V and J genes are TRBV4 and TRBJ2-7, with 11 bases lining up with TRBD2. Germline V CDR1 and CDR2: LGHDT, YNNKQL (reference sequence). The CDR3 spans 16 residues. Losses at the gene ends were 5 bases for V and 0 bases for J; bases not matched to a gene: 6. The covered CDR3 bases are TGTGCCAGCAGCAACCGGGACTGGGGGAGCTCCTATGAACAGTAC. Protein product: CASSNRDWGSSYEQY. The complete CDR3 sequence is CASSNRDWGSSYEQYF.

As concerns this clone: Gene names are the mouse ones. The sequence runs out 1 residue before the end of the CDR3; the remainder is reconstructed from the germline J gene. The chain employs TRBV16 and TRBJ2-1; 9 bases match TRBD2. The length of the CDR3 is 15 residues. Trimming removed 3 bases from V and 3 bases from J; junction bases left unmatched: 3. Germline CDR1 reads SGHSA; CDR2 reads FRNQAP. CDR3 amino acids: CASSFLGGSYAEQFF. Partial CDR3 DNA: TGTGCAAGCAGCTTTCTGGGGGGGTCCTATGCTGAGCAGTTC.

Comment on this clone: The genes are named according to mouse. From the germline J gene comes the end of the CDR3, since the read stops 1 residue before it. Other DNA sequences within the sample encode an identical CDR3. V usage is TRBV13-1 and J usage is TRBJ1-1; unclear D gene. Per the germline V gene, CDR1 is NSHNY and CDR2 is SYGAGN. The CDR3 covers 13 residues. Trimming cost V 3 bases and J 0 bases, with 6 bases left between them. Partial CDR3 DNA: TGTGCCAGCAGTGGTCAAGCAAACACAGAAGTCTTC. Its translation is CASSGQANTEVF. The full CDR3 protein reads CASSGQANTEVFF.

Comments on this clone: The genes are named according to mouse. The read ends 1 residue before the CDR3 terminus; that terminus is restored from the germline J gene. The chain is built from TRBV5 and TRBJ2-5; D is undetermined. This CDR3 comprises 14 residues. V lost 4 bases and J lost 0, with 8 bases in between. Germline loops: CDR1 LGHNA, CDR2 YNLKQL (reference sequence). CDR3 DNA, as far as it was read: TGTGCCAGCAGCCCCCGGAGGAACCAAGACACCCAGTAC. Protein: CASSPRRNQDTQY. The full CDR3 sequence reads CASSPRRNQDTQYF.

Details on this clone: The listed genes are named as in mouse. With the read ending 1 residue before the CDR3 end, the germline J gene is used to fill in that end. The sample holds other DNA sequences that translate to the same CDR3. The chain employs TRBV13-2 and TRBJ2-4, with D perhaps being TRBD1 or TRBD2 (5 bases each). The V end lost 1 base, the J end lost 0 bases, and 6 bases lay between the germline ends. Germline-derived CDR1 and CDR2 are NNHNN and SYGAGS (reference sequence). This CDR3 contains 14 residues. This chain's CDR3 is CASGDRGSQNTLYF. The sequenced part of the CDR3 DNA is TGTGCCAGCGGTGATCGGGGGAGTCAAAACACCTTGTAC.

Comment on this clone: The gene names here belong to mouse. From the germline J gene comes the end of the CDR3, since the read stops 1 residue before it. The chain is built from TRBV3 and TRBJ2-7, with 10 bases that match TRBD2. The CDR3 has 13 residues. Germline CDR1 and CDR2: SNHLY and FYNGKV (reference sequence). Germline trimming cut 4 bases from V and 6 bases from J; bases unmatched to any gene: 3. The CDR3 spells CASSSGTGVEQYF. The sequenced part of the CDR3 DNA is TGTGCCAGCAGCTCCGGGACTGGGGTTGAACAGTAC. The full variable domain, rest sourced from reference TRBV3 and TRBJ2-7, is GPKVLQIPSHQIIDMGQMVTLNCDPVSNHLYFYWYKQILGQQMEFLVNFYNGKVMEKSKLFKDQFSVERPDGSYFTLKIQPTALEDSAVYFCASSSGTGVEQYFGPGTRLTVL.

This clone was detected only a few times. Gene names follow the mouse nomenclature. The read terminates 1 residue ahead of where the CDR3 ends, so the germline J gene completes it. This chain uses TRBV20 with TRBJ2-1; D is possibly TRBD2 (6 bases). Per germline, CDR1 GFQATS and CDR2 STVNSAI. Trimming left V 2 bases short and J 4 bases short, with 9 bases between. The CDR3 consists of 13 residues. The CDR3 bases that were read are TGTGGTGCTAGGCTACTGGGTTATGCTGAGCAGTTC. Translating gives CGARLLGYAEQF. In full, the CDR3 is CGARLLGYAEQFF.

Remarks on this clone: Genes here carry mouse names. The read is 1 residue too short to cover the CDR3 end, so that end is filled in from the germline J gene. This specimen includes other DNA sequences encoding the same CDR3. The rearrangement links TRBV13-1 to TRBJ1-2; the D is unclear. Germline-derived CDR1 and CDR2 are NSHNY and SYGAGN. Trimming pared 3 bases from V and 0 bases from J, leaving 6 bases between. The CDR3 totals 13 residues. This CDR3 is CASSGQANSDYTF. Incomplete CDR3 DNA: TGTGCCAGCAGTGGGCAAGCAAACTCCGACTACACC.

A note on this clone: Genes and germline are mouse. The observed sequence ends 1 residue before the CDR3 terminus, with the missing tail filled in from the germline J gene. The chain recombines TRBV5 with TRBJ1-1; tentative D call: TRBD1 (6 bases). Per germline, CDR1 LGHNA and CDR2 YNLKQL (reference sequence). The CDR3 runs to 15 residues. The V end was cut by 0 bases, the J end by 8 bases, with 16 bases between. CDR3 DNA (partial): TGTGCCAGCAGCCAAGAGGGCCAGGGGCCTGCGGAAGTCTTC. The encoded protein is CASSQEGQGPAEVF. The entire CDR3 is CASSQEGQGPAEVFF.

In the case of this clone: Genes here carry mouse names. CDR3 in amino acids: CASTRQDYAEQFF. The sequenced CDR3 bases are TGTGCCAGCACTCGACAGGACTATGCTGAGCAGTTC. The V gene is TRBV26, the J gene TRBJ2-1; D is perhaps TRBD1 (6 bases). The sequenced fragment ends 1 residue before the CDR3 boundary, so the rest is inferred from the germline J gene. CDR1 and CDR2 from the germline V gene are KGHPV and FQNQEV (reference sequence). V lost 7 bases and J 2 bases, leaving 9 bases between the germline ends. The CDR3 consists of 13 residues.

This clone has more than one count but fewer than ten. Any gene name here is a mouse gene name. The CDR3 is cut off 1 residue early in the read; its end comes from the germline J gene. This chain uses TRBV19 with TRBJ2-7; the match to TRBD2 covers 10 bases. The CDR3 contains 15 residues. The junction had 4 bases not matched to a gene; V was cut back by 0 bases and J by 4 bases. CDR1 is FNHDT, CDR2 SITEND, per germline (reference sequence). The CDR3: CASSIVDWGVYEQYF. The part of the CDR3 DNA that was read is TGTGCCAGCAGTATAGTCGACTGGGGGGTATATGAACAGTAC. Full variable domain (rest looked up from reference TRBV19 and TRBJ2-7): GGIITQTPKFLIGQEGQKLTLKCQQNFNHDTMYWYRQDSGKGLRLIYYSITENDLQKGDLSEGYDASREKKSSFSLTVTSAQKNEMAVFLCASSIVDWGVYEQYFGPGTRLTVL.

There are a few counts of this clone. These gene names are mouse names. The observed sequence ends 1 residue before the CDR3 terminus, with the missing tail filled in from the germline J gene. The J gene is TRBJ2-7, the V gene TRBV29; 10 positions agree with TRBD2. Looked up from germline, CDR1 is MSHET and CDR2 is SYDVDS. The CDR3 is 15 amino acids. The V gene end was trimmed by 4 bases and the J gene end by 3 bases; junction bases not matched to a gene: 6. The CDR3 region is CASSSRLGGLYEQYF. CDR3 DNA, as far as it was read: TGTGCTAGCAGTTCCCGACTGGGGGGCCTCTATGAACAGTAC.

Concerning this clone itself: Gene names refer to mouse genes. The DNA ends 1 residue before the CDR3 does, and the rest of the CDR3 is filled in from the germline J gene. V usage is TRBV13-1 and J usage is TRBJ1-1, with 8 bases aligning to TRBD1. J was trimmed by 0 bases and V by 2 bases; bases with no gene match: 3. The CDR3 spans 15 residues. Germline assignment: CDR1 NSHNY and CDR2 SYGAGN. CDR3 loop: CASSEPTGANTEVFF. Incomplete CDR3 DNA: TGTGCCAGCAGTGAGCCGACAGGGGCAAACACAGAAGTCTTC.

Remarks on this clone: Each gene name is a mouse one. The CDR3 here is CASSSEGRAETLYF. The CDR3 bases that were read are TGTGCCAGCAGCTCCGAGGGCCGTGCAGAAACGCTGTAT. V and J are TRBV4 and TRBJ2-3; D is unresolved. Read sequence stops 1 residue before the CDR3 end, and the germline J gene provides the missing end. The CDR3 extends over 14 amino acids. Germline V gives CDR1 LGHDT, CDR2 YNNKQL (reference sequence). V was shortened by 4 bases and J by 1 base, with 9 bases between the two germline ends.

On this clone: All gene names here are mouse names. With the read ending 1 residue before the CDR3 end, the germline J gene is used to fill in that end. The chain is built from TRBV4 and TRBJ2-3; 11 positions match TRBD2. From germline, CDR1 is LGHDT and CDR2 YNNKQL (reference sequence). The trim removed 7 bases at V and 0 bases at J, leaving 6 bases unmatched. CDR3 size: 16 residues. CDR3 in amino acids: CASTSTGGGSAETLYF. The part of the CDR3 DNA that was read is TGTGCCAGCACCTCGACTGGGGGGGGTAGTGCAGAAACGCTGTAT. The full variable domain, completed using reference TRBV4 and TRBJ2-3, is ETAVFQTPNYHVTQVGNEVSFNCKQTLGHDTMYWYKQDSKKLLKIMFSYNNKQLIVNETVPRRFSPQSSDKAHLNLRIKSVEPEDSAVYLCASTSTGGGSAETLYFGSGTRLTVL.

This clone turned up a few times. These gene names are mouse names. The CDR3 extends 1 residue past the end of the read, so its final part is completed from the germline J gene. V and J are TRBV5 and TRBJ2-7; 7 nucleotides match TRBD2. Germline CDR1 reads LGHNA; CDR2 reads YNLKQL (reference sequence). The CDR3 has 16 residues. J gave up 0 bases and V 0 bases, and 5 bases lay outside the gene matches. The DNA read from the CDR3 is TGTGCCAGCAGCCAAGATAGGCTGGGGGTCTCCTATGAACAGTAC. Translated: CASSQDRLGVSYEQY. The whole CDR3 is CASSQDRLGVSYEQYF.

About this clone: The gene symbols are mouse symbols. The CDR3 extends 1 residue past the end of the read, so its final part is completed from the germline J gene. The V gene is TRBV19, the J gene TRBJ2-5; D ambiguous. This CDR3 has 13 amino acids. Deletions cut 4 bases from V and 5 bases from J, with 11 bases between. Per germline, CDR1 FNHDT and CDR2 SITEND (reference sequence). CDR3 region: CASSRRVRDTQYF. CDR3 bases read: TGTGCCAGCAGTCGCCGTGTCCGAGACACCCAGTAC. Based on the CDR3 plus reference TRBV19 and TRBJ2-5, the full variable domain is GGIITQTPKFLIGQEGQKLTLKCQQNFNHDTMYWYRQDSGKGLRLIYYSITENDLQKGDLSEGYDASREKKSSFSLTVTSAQKNEMAVFLCASSRRVRDTQYFGPGTRLLVL.

A remark on this clone: The genes are named according to mouse. CDR3 DNA, as far as it was read: TGTGCCAGCGGTGATGGGAGGACAGGGGACTCCGACTACACC. This codes for CASGDGRTGDSDYT. The CDR3 in its entirety is CASGDGRTGDSDYTF. J is TRBJ1-2 and V is TRBV13-2, with 9 bases aligning to TRBD1. The read gets to within 1 residue of the CDR3 end, and the germline J gene fills in the rest. CDR3 length: 15 residues. Trimming removed 0 bases from V and 3 bases from J; junction bases left unmatched: 3. From germline, CDR1 is NNHNN and CDR2 SYGAGS (reference sequence).

About this clone itself: Gene names are mouse gene names. The read ends 1 residue early relative to the CDR3; the germline J gene fills the gap. Additional DNA sequences in this sample encode the identical CDR3. The V call is TRBV31, the J call TRBJ2-5; D gene uncertain. The germline gives CDR1 GKSSPN, CDR2 SITVG. V was clipped by 0 bases and J by 3 bases, with 4 bases between them. The CDR3 runs to 12 residues. The CDR3 here is CAWSLQQDTQYF. The sequenced part of the CDR3 DNA is TGTGCCTGGAGTCTACAGCAAGACACCCAGTAC.

Points on this clone: Gene names refer to mouse genes. The read ends 1 residue before the CDR3 terminus; that terminus is restored from the germline J gene. The chain links TRBV14 to TRBJ2-3; 10 bases are a match to TRBD1. The trim removed 4 bases at V and 9 bases at J, leaving 5 bases unmatched. The CDR3 contains 13 residues. Germline lookup yields CDR1 SGHDT and CDR2 FRDEAV. The sequenced part of the CDR3 DNA is TGTGCCAGCAGTCTCGGGACAGGGGTGACGCTGTAT. It specifies CASSLGTGVTLY. The CDR3 reads in full as CASSLGTGVTLYF.